The clone carrying this TCR beta chain was seen only a few times. Its antigen is currently unknown. This entry is derived from a study of cytomegalovirus exposure and HLA in healthy donors. Study-wide background: The same platform as the roughly 630 first-cohort repertoires was used for the 90 to 150 validation repertoires, a later analysis reported.

The protocol was immunoSEQ multiplex PCR, while the TCRdb copy is restricted to in-frame clones and leaves out a portion. The sample holds about 54,000 clones, approximately 89% seen once. Study conclusions and caveats: A few of the chains that were CMV-associated were confirmed in vitro to be specific for CMV antigens.

Germline V CDR1 and CDR2: SGHTA, FQGTGA. The CDR3 loop spans 17 amino acids. The trim removed 5 bases at V and 4 bases at J, leaving 14 bases unmatched. The TCR comes from a woman aged 18-29 years in good health and CMV-seropositive. Sequencing was carried out using PBMCs. The rearrangement uses TRBV7-3 and TRBJ1-2; 9 bases line up with TRBD1. CDR3 in amino acids: CASSPSGQGRTIYGYTF. The CDR3 DNA is TGTGCCAGCAGCCCCAGTGGACAGGGGAGAACTATCTATGGCTACACCTTC.